The clone carrying this T cell receptor (beta chain) was seen more than once but under ten times. Its target is not known. CDR3 length: 15 amino acids. Trimming removed 1 base from V and 3 bases from J; junction bases left unmatched: 4. Germline assignment: CDR1 SGHVS and CDR2 FNYEAQ. TCRdb re-called the 5' RACE reads through MiXCR, storing one row per CDR3 protein. The sample holds 500,000 to 550,000 distinct CDR3 sequences, 20% to 25% seen once. This entry is derived from a study of identical twins. Study results and caveats: Excess low generation probability was seen in twin-shared out-of-frame alpha sequences.

A further study also used this sample, focusing on yellow fever vaccine responses in identical twins.

Material for sequencing was CD4+ T cells sorted from blood. The chain employs TRBV7-6 and TRBJ2-7; 9 positions match TRBD1. This TCR came from a woman under 30 in good health. CDR3 in DNA: TGTGCCAGCAGCTTAGACCGGGACAGGGTCTACGAGCAGTACTTC. The encoded protein is CASSLDRDRVYEQYF. The full variable domain, in which reference TRBV7-6 and TRBJ2-7 provide the parts outside the CDR3, is GAGVSQSPRYKVTKRGQDVALRCDPISGHVSLYWYRQALGQGPEFLTYFNYEAQQDKSGLPNDRFSAERPEGSISTLTIQRTEQRDSAMYRCASSLDRDRVYEQYFGPGTRLTVT.